The subject of this entry is one T cell receptor beta chain. Antigen unknown. This sample was taken from a study of T cells after yellow fever vaccination. For the study at large: The fractions with low cell numbers were processed using SMART-Seq v4 Ultra Low Input. Notes on the study in general: The secondary response showed a weaker magnitude and a faster peak, day 5 versus 15. Clones from primary vaccination mostly reappeared after the booster (96% CD4, about 85% CD8).

TCRdb reprocessed the 5' RACE reads via MiXCR and lists one record per CDR3 protein. The sample includes fewer than 500,000 distinct CDR3 sequences, about 19% seen only once; the top ten take roughly a sixth. Germline V lookup: CDR1 SGHVS, CDR2 FQNEAQ. The V gene lost 5 bases and the J gene lost 0 bases, with 13 bases spanning the gap. The CDR3 consists of 15 residues. The input for sequencing was PBMCs, taken before the yellow fever booster vaccination. J is TRBJ1-1 and V is TRBV7-8, with no clear D. This sequence originates from a man between 18 and 29 years old who received the YFV17D yellow fever vaccine. The CDR3 is CASSKTAGMNTEAFF. In DNA form, the CDR3 reads TGTGCCAGCAGCAAAACTGCGGGGATGAACACTGAAGCTTTCTTT.